A selection of T cell receptor beta chains follows, all from one sample in a study of blood T cell repertoires in COVID-19. Only in-frame clones appear in the TCRdb table, and some are missing; sequencing was by immunoSEQ multiplex PCR. The table lists about 190,000 clones, approximately 91% of them singletons, with roughly 6% in the top ten. The sample was peripheral blood. The origin of the receptors is a woman between 35 and 50 years old who had recovered from COVID-19. Each CDR3 is given with its conserved first and last residue. The D gene is left open where the match is weak. Rows give clone size only sometimes, using once, few, many, or a class for an expanded clone.

V	J	D	size	CDR3	DNA
TRBV7-2	TRBJ2-1	-	-	CASSLPSRNEQFF	TGTGCCAGCAGCTTACCTAGCAGAAATGAGCAGTTCTTC
TRBV28	TRBJ1-6	-	-	CASSSGTPNSPLHF	TGTGCCAGCAGTTCCGGGACACCTAATTCACCCCTCCACTTT
TRBV5-4	TRBJ2-5	TRBD1	-	CASSRSGQGKETQYF	TGTGCCAGCAGCCGGTCGGGACAGGGAAAAGAGACCCAGTACTTC
TRBV7-8	TRBJ1-3	-	-	CASSLAGRYSGNTIYF	TGTGCCAGCAGCTTAGCGGGGCGGTACTCTGGAAACACCATATATTTT
TRBV5-4	TRBJ2-2	TRBD2	-	CASSRGGAANTGELFF	TGTGCCAGCAGCCGGGGGGGCGCTGCGAACACCGGGGAGCTGTTTTTT
TRBV19	TRBJ2-5	TRBD2	-	CATSAGTTYRETQYF	TGTGCCACTTCCGCCGGGACTACCTATCGGGAGACCCAGTACTTC
TRBV29-1	TRBJ2-3	TRBD1	-	CSVWGDRGSTDTQYF	TGCAGCGTTTGGGGGGACAGGGGTAGCACAGATACGCAGTATTTT
TRBV7-7	TRBJ2-3	TRBD2	-	CASSLGASGGSDTQYF	TGTGCCAGCAGCTTAGGAGCTAGCGGGGGCTCGGATACGCAGTATTTT
TRBV18	TRBJ2-3	-	few	CASSPPADTQYF	TGTGCCAGCTCACCACCCGCAGATACGCAGTATTTT
TRBV6-2/TRBV6-3	TRBJ1-6	-	-	CASSQRGYNSPLHF	TGTGCCAGCAGTCAGAGAGGCTATAATTCACCCCTCCACTTT
TRBV28	TRBJ2-7	-	-	CASSFNSEQYF	TGTGCCAGCAGTTTCAACAGTGAGCAGTACTTC
TRBV28	TRBJ1-2	-	once	CASSSGAAYGYTF	TGTGCCAGCAGTTCAGGGGCTGCCTATGGCTACACCTTC
TRBV7-8	TRBJ1-5	-	few	CASSPGRVQPQHF	TGTGCCAGCAGCCCGGGGAGAGTCCAGCCCCAGCATTTT
TRBV19	TRBJ2-1	-	-	CASSMGSSYNEQFF	TGTGCCAGTAGTATGGGGAGCTCCTACAATGAGCAGTTCTTC
TRBV6-5	TRBJ1-1	TRBD1	-	CASSYGQGEAFF	TGTGCCAGCAGTTACGGACAGGGTGAAGCTTTCTTT
TRBV28	TRBJ1-6	-	-	CASSSQRTSPLHF	TGTGCCAGCAGTTCTCAGCGTACTTCACCCCTCCACTTT
TRBV6-4	TRBJ2-7	TRBD2	-	CASSIKAGGSYEQYF	TGTGCCAGCAGTATAAAAGCGGGAGGTTCATACGAGCAGTACTTC
TRBV6-5	TRBJ2-3	TRBD1	few	CASNQLDRPDTQYF	TGTGCCAGCAATCAACTGGACAGGCCAGATACGCAGTATTTT
TRBV10-3	TRBJ2-7	-	few	CAISDLGAWEQYF	TGTGCCATCAGTGATTTAGGGGCCTGGGAGCAGTACTTC
TRBV7-8	TRBJ1-6	TRBD1	few	CASSHAGTVENSPLHF	TGTGCCAGCAGCCACGCCGGGACAGTCGAAAATTCACCCCTCCACTTT
TRBV28	TRBJ2-3	-	-	CASGGAFWQYF	TGTGCCAGCGGAGGGGCCTTTTGGCAGTATTTT
TRBV25-1	TRBJ2-1	-	-	CASSDGLNEQFF	TGTGCCAGCAGTGACGGTTTGAATGAGCAGTTCTTC
TRBV18	TRBJ1-4	-	-	CASRQAGPREKLFF	TGTGCCAGTCGACAGGCAGGCCCTCGGGAAAAACTGTTTTTT
TRBV18	TRBJ2-2	-	-	CASSPRQATGELFF	TGTGCCAGCTCACCAAGACAGGCCACCGGGGAGCTGTTTTTT
TRBV5-1	TRBJ2-2	TRBD2	once	CASSGTRNTGELFF	TGCGCCAGCAGCGGGACTAGGAACACCGGGGAGCTGTTTTTT